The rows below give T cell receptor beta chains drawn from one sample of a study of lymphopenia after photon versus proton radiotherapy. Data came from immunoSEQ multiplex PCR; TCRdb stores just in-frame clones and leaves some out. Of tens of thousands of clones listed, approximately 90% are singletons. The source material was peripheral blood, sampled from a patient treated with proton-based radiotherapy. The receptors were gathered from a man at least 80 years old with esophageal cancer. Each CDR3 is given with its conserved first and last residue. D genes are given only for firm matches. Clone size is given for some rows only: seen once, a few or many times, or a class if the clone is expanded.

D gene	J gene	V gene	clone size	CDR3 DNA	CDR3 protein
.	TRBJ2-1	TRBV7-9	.	TGTGCCAGCAGCTTATTATCAGGCAATGAGCAGTTCTTC	CASSLLSGNEQFF
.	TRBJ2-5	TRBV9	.	TGTGCCAGCAGCGTAGAGGACGGGCTGGAGCAGTACTTC	CASSVEDGLEQYF
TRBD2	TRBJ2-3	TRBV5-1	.	TGCGCCAGCAGCCCCGGGGGGGGAACCACAGATACGCAGTATTTT	CASSPGGGTTDTQYF
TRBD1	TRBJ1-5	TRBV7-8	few	TGTGCCAGCAGCTTAGCCCGCTTGAGACAGGGGGCGGAGAATCAGCCCCAGCATTTT	CASSLARLRQGAENQPQHF
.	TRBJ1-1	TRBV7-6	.	TGTGCCAGCAGCTTAGCAGGGGCACGAACTGAAGCTTTCTTT	CASSLAGARTEAFF
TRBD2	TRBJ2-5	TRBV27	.	TGTGCCAGCAGTCCCCTAGCGGCCCAAGAGACCCAGTACTTC	CASSPLAAQETQYF
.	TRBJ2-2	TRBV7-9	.	TGTGCCAGCAGCCCGACGAACACCGGGGAGCTGTTTTTT	CASSPTNTGELFF
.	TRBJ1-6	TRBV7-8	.	TGTGCCAGCAGCTTAGTCAGGGGTAATAATTCACCCCTCCACTTT	CASSLVRGNNSPLHF
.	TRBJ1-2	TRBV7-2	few	TGTGCCAGCAGCTTAGATCAGCGCGGCTACACCTTC	CASSLDQRGYTF
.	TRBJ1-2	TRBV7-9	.	TGTGCCAGCAGCCGGGCGGGGGGCTACACCTTC	CASSRAGGYTF
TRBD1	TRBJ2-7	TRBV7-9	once	TGTGCCAGCAGCTTACGACCAGGGGGTCGAACCTACGAGCAGTACTTC	CASSLRPGGRTYEQYF
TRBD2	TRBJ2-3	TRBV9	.	TGTGCCAGCAGCGTAGAACTAGCGGGGCCTGATACGCAGTATTTT	CASSVELAGPDTQYF
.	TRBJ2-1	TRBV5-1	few	TGCGCCAGCAGCTCCCTAGGGGAAGGTAGCAATGAGCAGTTCTTC	CASSSLGEGSNEQFF
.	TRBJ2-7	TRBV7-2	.	TGTGCCAGCAGCGAAGTCCCCTCCGGCTGGCGCGAGCAGTACTTC	CASSEVPSGWREQYF
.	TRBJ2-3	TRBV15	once	TGTGCCACCCGGGCGGGCCTTAGCACAGATACGCAGTATTTT	CATRAGLSTDTQYF
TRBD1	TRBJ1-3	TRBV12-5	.	TGTGCTAGTGGTTTTCAGACAGGGAACACCATATATTTT	CASGFQTGNTIYF
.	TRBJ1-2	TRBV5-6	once	TGTGCCAGCAGCCGAGCCCCGGGACGCAGGAAGGACTATGGCTACACCTTC	CASSRAPGRRKDYGYTF
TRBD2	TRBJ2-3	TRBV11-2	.	TGTGCCAGCAGCTTCAGGACTAGCGGGAGTACAGATACGCAGTATTTT	CASSFRTSGSTDTQYF
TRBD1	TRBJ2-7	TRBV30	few	TGTGCCTGGAGTTTTGAGACAGGGAGCTCCTACGAGCAGTACTTC	CAWSFETGSSYEQYF
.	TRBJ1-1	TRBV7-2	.	TGTGCCAGCAGCTTAAGACAAGGGTCCCCGGCTTTCTTT	CASSLRQGSPAFF
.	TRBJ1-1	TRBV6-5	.	TGTGCCAGCAAGTGGGGGCGGGACACTGAAGCTTTCTTT	CASKWGRDTEAFF
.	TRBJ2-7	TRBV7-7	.	TGTGCTAGCAGCTTAGAAGCAAGCGGATACGAGCAGTACTTC	CASSLEASGYEQYF
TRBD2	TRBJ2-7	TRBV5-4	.	TGTGCCAGTTCTAGCGGGAACCCCTACGAGCAGTACTTC	CASSSGNPYEQYF
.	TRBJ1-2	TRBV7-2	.	TGTGCCAGCAGCTTAGATGGTCGGGGGAGGGACTATGGCTACACCTTC	CASSLDGRGRDYGYTF
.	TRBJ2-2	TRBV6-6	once	TGTGCCACCCTCCGGGCACCGAACACCGGGGAGCTGTTTTTT	CATLRAPNTGELFF
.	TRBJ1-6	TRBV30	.	TGTGCCTGGACCGACAGGACCGCCATACCCCTCCACTTT	CAWTDRTAIPLHF
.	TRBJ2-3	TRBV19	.	TGTGCCAGTAGTATGGGACCGGTTTGGAGCACAGATACGCAGTATTTT	CASSMGPVWSTDTQYF